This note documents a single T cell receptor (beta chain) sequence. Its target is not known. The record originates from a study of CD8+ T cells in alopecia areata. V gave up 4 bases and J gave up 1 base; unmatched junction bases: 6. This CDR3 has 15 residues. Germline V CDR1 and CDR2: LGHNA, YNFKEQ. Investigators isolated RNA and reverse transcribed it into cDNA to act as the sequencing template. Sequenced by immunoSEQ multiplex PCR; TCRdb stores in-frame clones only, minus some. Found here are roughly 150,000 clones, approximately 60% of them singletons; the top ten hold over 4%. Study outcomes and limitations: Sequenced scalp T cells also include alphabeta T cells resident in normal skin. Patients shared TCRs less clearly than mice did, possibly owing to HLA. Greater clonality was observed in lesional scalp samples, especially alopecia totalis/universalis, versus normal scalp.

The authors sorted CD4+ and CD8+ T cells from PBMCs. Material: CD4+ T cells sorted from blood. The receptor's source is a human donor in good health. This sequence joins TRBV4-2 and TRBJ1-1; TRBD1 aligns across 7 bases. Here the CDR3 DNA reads TGTGCCAGCAGCCCACCCGGGACAGCGAACACTGAAGCTTTCTTT. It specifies CASSPPGTANTEAFF.